This T cell receptor (beta chain) emerged from a study of blood T cell repertoires in COVID-19. Trimming took 0 bases from V and 0 from J, leaving 8 bases between them. The CDR3 runs to 15 residues. Germline V gene sequence: CDR1 LGHNA, CDR2 YSLEER. How the authors handled the data: It was from reference gene primer amplification that nucleated cell counts were estimated. Using immunoSEQ multiplex PCR, the repertoire was profiled, and TCRdb retains in-frame clones only, with some absent. The V and J calls and clone size are taken from that table; D and trimming were inferred from the DNA. This sample yields roughly 340,000 clones, of which 90% to 95% are seen a single time; 3% to 4% belongs to the top ten.

The rearrangement links TRBV4-3 to TRBJ1-2; the D gene is possibly TRBD1 (6 bases). The receptor comes from a woman aged 18-29 years who had recovered from COVID-19. Sequences were obtained from peripheral blood. The CDR3 DNA is TGCGCCAGCAGCCAAGAGGCAGGGGCTAACTATGGCTACACCTTC. Amino acid sequence: CASSQEAGANYGYTF.